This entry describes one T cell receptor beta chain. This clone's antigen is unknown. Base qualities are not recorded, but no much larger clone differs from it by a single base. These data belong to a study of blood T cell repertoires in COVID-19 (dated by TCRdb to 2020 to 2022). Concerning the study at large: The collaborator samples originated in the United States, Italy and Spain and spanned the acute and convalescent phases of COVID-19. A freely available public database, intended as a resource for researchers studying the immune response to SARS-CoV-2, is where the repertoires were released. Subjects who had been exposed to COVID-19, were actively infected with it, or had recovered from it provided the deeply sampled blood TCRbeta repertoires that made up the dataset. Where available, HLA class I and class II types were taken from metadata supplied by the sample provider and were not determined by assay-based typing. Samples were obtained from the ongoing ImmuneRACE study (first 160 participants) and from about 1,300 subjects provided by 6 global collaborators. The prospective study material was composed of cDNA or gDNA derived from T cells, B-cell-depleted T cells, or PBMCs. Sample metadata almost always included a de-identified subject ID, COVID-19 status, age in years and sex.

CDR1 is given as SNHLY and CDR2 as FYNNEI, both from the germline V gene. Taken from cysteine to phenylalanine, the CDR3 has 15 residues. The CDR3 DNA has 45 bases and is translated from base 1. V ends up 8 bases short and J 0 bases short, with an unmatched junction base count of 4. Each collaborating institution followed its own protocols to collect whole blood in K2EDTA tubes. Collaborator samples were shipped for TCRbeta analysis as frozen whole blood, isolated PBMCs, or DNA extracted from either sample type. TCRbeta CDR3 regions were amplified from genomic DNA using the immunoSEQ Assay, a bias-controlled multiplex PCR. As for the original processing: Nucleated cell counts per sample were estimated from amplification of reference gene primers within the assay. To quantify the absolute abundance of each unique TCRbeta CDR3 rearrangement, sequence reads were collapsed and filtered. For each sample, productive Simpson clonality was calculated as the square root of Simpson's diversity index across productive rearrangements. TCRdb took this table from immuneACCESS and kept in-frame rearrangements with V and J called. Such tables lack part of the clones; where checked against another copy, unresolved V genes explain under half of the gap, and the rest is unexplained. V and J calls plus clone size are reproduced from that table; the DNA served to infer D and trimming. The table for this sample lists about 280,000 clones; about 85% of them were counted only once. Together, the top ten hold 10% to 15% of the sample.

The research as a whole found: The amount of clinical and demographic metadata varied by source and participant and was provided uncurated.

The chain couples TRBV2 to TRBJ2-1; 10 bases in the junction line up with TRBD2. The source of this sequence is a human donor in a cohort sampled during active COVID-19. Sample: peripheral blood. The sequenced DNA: TGTGCCAGCGGAAGACTAGCGGGCTCCTACAATGAGCAGTTCTTC. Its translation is CASGRLAGSYNEQFF. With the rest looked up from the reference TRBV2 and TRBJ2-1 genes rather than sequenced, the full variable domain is EPEVTQTPSHQVTQMGQEVILRCVPISNHLYFYWYRQILGQKVEFLVSFYNNEISEKSEIFDDQFSVERPDGSNFTLKIRSTKLEDSAMYFCASGRLAGSYNEQFFGPGTRLTVL.